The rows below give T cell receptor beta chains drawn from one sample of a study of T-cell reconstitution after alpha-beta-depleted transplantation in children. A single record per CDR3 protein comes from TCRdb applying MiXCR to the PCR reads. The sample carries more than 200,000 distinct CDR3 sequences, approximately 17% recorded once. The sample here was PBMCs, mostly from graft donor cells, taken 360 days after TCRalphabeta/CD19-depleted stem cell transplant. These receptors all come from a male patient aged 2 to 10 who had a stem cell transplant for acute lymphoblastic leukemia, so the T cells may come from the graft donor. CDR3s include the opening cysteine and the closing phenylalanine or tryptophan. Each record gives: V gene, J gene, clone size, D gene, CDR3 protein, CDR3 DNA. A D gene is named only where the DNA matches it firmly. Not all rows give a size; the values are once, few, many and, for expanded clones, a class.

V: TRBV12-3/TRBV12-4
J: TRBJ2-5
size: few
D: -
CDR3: CASSSRGLQETQYF
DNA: TGTGCCAGCAGTTCACGAGGCCTCCAAGAGACCCAGTACTTC

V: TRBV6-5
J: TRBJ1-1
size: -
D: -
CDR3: CASSYGQPMLGTEAFF
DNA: TGTGCCAGCAGTTACGGACAACCTATGCTGGGCACTGAAGCTTTCTTT

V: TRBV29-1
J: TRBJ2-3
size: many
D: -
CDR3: CSVDEDSTDTQYF
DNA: TGCAGCGTTGATGAGGACAGCACAGATACGCAGTATTTT

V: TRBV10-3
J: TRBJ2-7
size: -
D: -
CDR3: CAISEPIGGATRYEQYF
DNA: TGTGCCATCAGTGAGCCCATTGGGGGGGCCACCCGTTACGAGCAGTACTTC

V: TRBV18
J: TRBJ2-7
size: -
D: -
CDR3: CASSSGGEQYF
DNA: TGTGCCAGCTCTTCCGGGGGCGAGCAGTACTTC

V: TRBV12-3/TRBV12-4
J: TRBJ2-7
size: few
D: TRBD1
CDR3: CASSLRQGVGYEQYF
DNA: TGTGCCAGCAGCCTCCGACAGGGGGTAGGCTACGAGCAGTACTTC

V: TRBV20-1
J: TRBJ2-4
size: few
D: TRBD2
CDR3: CSADGTSGGLAKNIQYF
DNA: TGCAGTGCGGACGGGACTAGCGGGGGGCTAGCCAAAAACATTCAGTACTTC

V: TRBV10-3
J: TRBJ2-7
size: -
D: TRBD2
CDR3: CAISDHLGLAGPPPSSEQYF
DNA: TGTGCCATCAGTGATCACCTCGGACTAGCGGGTCCTCCTCCTTCTAGCGAGCAGTACTTC

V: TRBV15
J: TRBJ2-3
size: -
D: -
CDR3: CATSKESTDTQYF
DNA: TGTGCCACCAGCAAAGAGAGCACAGATACGCAGTATTTT

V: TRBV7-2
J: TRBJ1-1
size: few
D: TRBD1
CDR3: CASSLNRGNTEAFF
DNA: TGTGCCAGCAGCTTAAACAGGGGGAACACTGAAGCTTTCTTT

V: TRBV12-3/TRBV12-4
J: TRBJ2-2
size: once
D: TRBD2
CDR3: CASTTSGGVFTGELFF
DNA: TGTGCCAGCACTACTAGCGGGGGGGTTTTCACCGGGGAGCTGTTTTTT

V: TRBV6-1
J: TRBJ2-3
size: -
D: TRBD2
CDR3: CAGRLAGGGDTQYF
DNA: TGTGCCGGTCGCCTAGCGGGGGGAGGAGATACGCAGTATTTT

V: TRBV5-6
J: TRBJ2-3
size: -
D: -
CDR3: CASSLTGLGTDTQYF
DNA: TGTGCCAGCAGCTTGACGGGGTTAGGCACAGATACGCAGTATTTT

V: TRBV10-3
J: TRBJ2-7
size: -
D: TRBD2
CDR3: CAISAVGTSGSYEQYF
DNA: TGTGCCATCAGCGCCGTAGGGACTAGCGGCTCCTACGAGCAGTACTTC

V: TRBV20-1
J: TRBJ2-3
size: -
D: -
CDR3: CSIGGIITDTQYF
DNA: TGCAGTATCGGAGGTATTATCACAGATACGCAGTATTTT

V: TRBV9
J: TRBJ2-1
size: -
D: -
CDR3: CASSPRTPEQFF
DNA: TGTGCCAGCAGCCCCCGCACACCCGAGCAGTTCTTC

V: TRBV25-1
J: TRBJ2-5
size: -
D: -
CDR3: CASSEFRETQYF
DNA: TGTGCCAGCAGTGAATTCCGAGAGACCCAGTACTTC

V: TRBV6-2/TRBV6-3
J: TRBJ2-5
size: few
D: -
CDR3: CASRGRRYQETQYF
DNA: TGTGCCAGCCGGGGGCGAAGGTACCAAGAGACCCAGTACTTC

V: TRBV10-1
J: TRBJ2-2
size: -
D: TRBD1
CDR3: CASSDRQGAGTGELFF
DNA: TGCGCCAGCAGTGACAGACAGGGGGCAGGCACCGGGGAGCTGTTTTTT

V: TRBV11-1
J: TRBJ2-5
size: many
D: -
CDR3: CASSLLGEETQYF
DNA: TGTGCCAGCTCCCTACTTGGAGAAGAGACCCAGTACTTC

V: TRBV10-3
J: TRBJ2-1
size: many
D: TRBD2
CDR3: CAISGTSYDEQFF
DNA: TGTGCCATCAGTGGGACTAGCTACGATGAGCAGTTCTTC

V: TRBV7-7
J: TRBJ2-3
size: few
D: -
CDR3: CASSPLFPQERDTQYF
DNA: TGTGCTAGCAGCCCACTTTTTCCGCAAGAACGGGATACGCAGTATTTT

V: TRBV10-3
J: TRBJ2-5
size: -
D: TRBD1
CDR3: CAISEKPGQEPQETQYF
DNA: TGTGCCATCAGTGAAAAACCCGGACAGGAACCCCAAGAGACCCAGTACTTC

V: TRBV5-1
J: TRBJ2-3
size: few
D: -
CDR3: CASSLAMMTGSTDTQYF
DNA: TGCGCCAGCAGCTTGGCGATGATGACAGGTAGCACAGATACGCAGTATTTT

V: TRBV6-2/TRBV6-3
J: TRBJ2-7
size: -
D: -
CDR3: CASSPPRNTARSHEQYF
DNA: TGTGCCAGCAGTCCCCCCCGTAACACAGCGAGGAGCCACGAGCAGTACTTC

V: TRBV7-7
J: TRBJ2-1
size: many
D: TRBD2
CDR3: CASSLSGDYNEQFF
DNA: TGTGCCAGCAGCCTCAGCGGGGACTACAATGAGCAGTTCTTC

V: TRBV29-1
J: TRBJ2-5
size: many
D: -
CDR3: CSVEMGLETQYF
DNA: TGCAGCGTTGAAATGGGTTTGGAGACCCAGTACTTC

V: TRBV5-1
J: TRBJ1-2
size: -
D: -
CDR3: CASSLDPEGGGYTF
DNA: TGCGCCAGCAGCTTGGACCCGGAGGGCGGAGGCTACACCTTC

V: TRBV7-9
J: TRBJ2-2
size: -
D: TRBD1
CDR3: CASSSAGTGDTGELFF
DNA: TGTGCCAGCAGCTCTGCTGGGACAGGGGACACCGGGGAGCTGTTTTTT

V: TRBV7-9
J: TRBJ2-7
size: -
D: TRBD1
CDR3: CAISQTPGQGSYEQYF
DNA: TGTGCCATCAGCCAAACCCCGGGACAGGGCTCCTACGAGCAGTACTTC

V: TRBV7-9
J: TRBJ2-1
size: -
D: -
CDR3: CASSFSLGREDNEQFF
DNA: TGTGCCAGCAGCTTTTCCTTGGGCAGGGAGGACAATGAGCAGTTCTTC

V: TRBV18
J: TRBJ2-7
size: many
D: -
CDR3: CASSRRGLNYEQYF
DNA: TGTGCCAGCTCACGGCGCGGCTTGAACTACGAGCAGTACTTC

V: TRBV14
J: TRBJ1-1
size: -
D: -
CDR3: CASSPPWGTEAFF
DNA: TGTGCCAGCAGCCCACCATGGGGGACTGAAGCTTTCTTT

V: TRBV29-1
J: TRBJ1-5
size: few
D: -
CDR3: CSVLGEGLNQPQHF
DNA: TGCAGCGTCCTCGGGGAGGGCCTTAATCAGCCCCAGCATTTT

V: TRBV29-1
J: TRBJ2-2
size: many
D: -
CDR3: CSVELHPSNTGELFF
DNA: TGCAGCGTTGAACTCCACCCGTCGAACACCGGGGAGCTGTTTTTT

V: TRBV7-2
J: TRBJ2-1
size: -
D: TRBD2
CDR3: CASSLATGGRYNEQFF
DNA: TGTGCCAGCAGCTTAGCGACGGGAGGAAGATACAATGAGCAGTTCTTC

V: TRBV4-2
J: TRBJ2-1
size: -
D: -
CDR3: CASSQAHPTYNEQFF
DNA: TGTGCCAGCAGCCAAGCGCATCCAACCTACAATGAGCAGTTCTTC

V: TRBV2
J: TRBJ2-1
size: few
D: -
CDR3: CASQRNEQFF
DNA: TGTGCCAGCCAGCGGAATGAGCAGTTCTTC

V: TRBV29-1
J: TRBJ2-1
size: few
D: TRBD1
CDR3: CSVEVGGPLYNEQFF
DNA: TGCAGCGTTGAAGTAGGGGGCCCCCTTTACAATGAGCAGTTCTTC

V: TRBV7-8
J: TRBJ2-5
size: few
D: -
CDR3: CASSLGYRETQYF
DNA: TGTGCCAGCAGCTTAGGGTATAGAGAGACCCAGTACTTC

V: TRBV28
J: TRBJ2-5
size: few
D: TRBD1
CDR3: CASNQRTGTETQYF
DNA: TGTGCCAGCAACCAAAGGACAGGGACAGAGACCCAGTACTTC

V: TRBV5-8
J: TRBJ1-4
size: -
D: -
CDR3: CASSLVVRDAEKLFF
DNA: TGTGCCAGCAGCTTGGTGGTGAGGGACGCCGAAAAACTGTTTTTT

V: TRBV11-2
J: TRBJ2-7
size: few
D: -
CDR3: CASSLGRLAPSYEQYF
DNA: TGTGCCAGCAGCTTGGGACGTTTAGCGCCTTCCTACGAGCAGTACTTC

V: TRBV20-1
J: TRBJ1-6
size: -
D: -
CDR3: CSARDWENSYNSPLHF
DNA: TGCAGTGCTAGAGATTGGGAGAACTCCTATAATTCACCCCTCCACTTT

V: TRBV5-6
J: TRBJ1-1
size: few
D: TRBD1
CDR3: CASSANRGMNTEAFF
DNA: TGTGCCAGCAGCGCCAACAGGGGAATGAACACTGAAGCTTTCTTT

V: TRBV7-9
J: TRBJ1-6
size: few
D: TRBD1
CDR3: CASARQGWRNNSPLHF
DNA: TGTGCCAGCGCCCGACAGGGATGGCGTAATAATTCACCCCTCCACTTT

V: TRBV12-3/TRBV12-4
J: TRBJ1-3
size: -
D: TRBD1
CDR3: CASSDRVSGNTIYF
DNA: TGTGCCAGCAGTGACAGGGTTTCTGGAAACACCATATATTTT

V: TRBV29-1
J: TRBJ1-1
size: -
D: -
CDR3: CSCTFLNTEAFF
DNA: TGCAGCTGCACTTTCTTGAACACTGAAGCTTTCTTT

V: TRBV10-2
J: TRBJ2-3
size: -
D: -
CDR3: CASTSMGPDTQYF
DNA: TGCGCCAGCACTAGCATGGGACCAGATACGCAGTATTTT

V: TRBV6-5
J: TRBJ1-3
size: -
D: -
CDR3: CASVGNTIYF
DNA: TGTGCCAGCGTGGGAAACACCATATATTTT

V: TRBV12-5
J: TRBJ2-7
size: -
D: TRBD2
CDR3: CASGGGNSYEQYF
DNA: TGTGCTAGTGGGGGGGGGAACTCCTACGAGCAGTACTTC

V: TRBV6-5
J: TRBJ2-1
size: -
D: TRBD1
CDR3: CASRRQGNEQFF
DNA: TGTGCCAGCAGGAGACAGGGGAATGAGCAGTTCTTC

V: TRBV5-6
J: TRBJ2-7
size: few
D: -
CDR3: CASSLLTSQYGEQYF
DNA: TGTGCCAGCAGCTTGCTGACTTCGCAGTACGGCGAGCAGTACTTC

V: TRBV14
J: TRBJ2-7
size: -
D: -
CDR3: CASSELDSPYEQYF
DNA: TGTGCCAGCAGCGAATTGGACAGCCCCTACGAGCAGTACTTC

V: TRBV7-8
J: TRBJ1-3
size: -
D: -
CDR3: CASSGLRQGTGNTIYF
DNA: TGTGCCAGCAGCGGTTTACGGCAGGGAACTGGAAACACCATATATTTT

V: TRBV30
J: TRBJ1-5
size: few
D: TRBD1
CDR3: CAWRVNTGDNQPQHF
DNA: TGTGCCTGGAGGGTAAACACAGGGGACAATCAGCCCCAGCATTTT

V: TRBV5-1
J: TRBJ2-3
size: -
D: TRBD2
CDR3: CASSPGGLDTQYF
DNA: TGCGCCAGCAGCCCGGGGGGGCTAGATACGCAGTATTTT

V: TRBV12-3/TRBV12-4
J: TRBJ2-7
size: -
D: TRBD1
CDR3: CASSLLRLGGNEQYF
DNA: TGTGCCAGCAGTTTACTCCGGCTAGGGGGCAACGAGCAGTACTTC

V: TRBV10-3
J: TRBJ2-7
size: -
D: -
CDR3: CAHGSSNEQYF
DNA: TGTGCCCACGGGAGTAGCAACGAGCAGTACTTC